This TCR beta chain came from a study of blood T cell repertoires in COVID-19. This CDR3 contains 18 residues. The junction had 4 bases not matched to a gene; V was cut back by 0 bases and J by 0 bases. Germline-derived CDR1 and CDR2 are SGDLS and YYNGEE. The authors' processing: Estimation of nucleated cell counts relied on the amplification of reference gene primers. Here immunoSEQ multiplex PCR was the method, and the copy in TCRdb shows in-frame clones only, minus some. V and J calls and clone size are those listed in that table; D and trimming were worked out from the DNA. The data show some 190,000 clones, 82% seen once.

The sequenced sample consisted of peripheral blood. The TCR was taken from a woman aged 55-69 years with COVID-19, enrolled during active disease. The V and J genes are TRBV9 and TRBJ2-7; 15 positions match TRBD2. CDR3 DNA: TGTGCCAGCAGCGTAGGGACTAGCGGGAGGGAGAGCTCCTACGAGCAGTACTTC. Translating gives CASSVGTSGRESSYEQYF.